These T cell receptor beta chains were read from a single sample in a study of OX40 agonist ivuxolimab in advanced cancers. TCRdb keeps only in-frame clones here, not all; method: immunoSEQ multiplex PCR. Of some 43,000 clones listed, about 86% are singletons. The specimen was CD4+ or CD8+ T cells sorted from blood, collected in a trial of the OX40 agonist ivuxolimab. The receptor source for this set is an adult with an advanced solid tumor such as melanoma, head and neck, liver or kidney cancer. Each CDR3 is given with its conserved first and last residue. Each record gives: V gene, clone size, J gene, D gene, CDR3 DNA, CDR3 protein. D genes are given only for firm matches. Expanded clones are given a class, and other clones once, few, many or no size at all.

TRBV7-9	NA	TRBJ1-2	NA	TGTGCCAGCAGCTCCGGGAACTATGGCTACACCTTC	CASSSGNYGYTF
TRBV29-1	NA	TRBJ1-6	TRBD1	TGCAGCAGGGGGCTTAATTCACCCCTCCACTTT	CSRGLNSPLHF
TRBV4-1	NA	TRBJ2-1	NA	TGCGCCAGCTCCACGGACAATAGAATGGATGAGCAGTTCTTC	CASSTDNRMDEQFF
TRBV6-6	NA	TRBJ2-3	NA	TGTGCCAGCAGTTACGGGGGCTTCACAGATACGCAGTATTTT	CASSYGGFTDTQYF
TRBV7-6	NA	TRBJ1-2	NA	TGTGCCAGCAGCTTAAATTCAGGGGACTATGGCTACACCTTC	CASSLNSGDYGYTF
TRBV7-9	NA	TRBJ2-5	NA	TGTGCCAGCAGCTTACACAGCCAGGGGCAAGAGACCCAGTACTTC	CASSLHSQGQETQYF
TRBV4-1	NA	TRBJ1-5	TRBD1	TGCGCCAGCAGCCTAGGACAGGGGACTCAGCCCCAGCATTTT	CASSLGQGTQPQHF
TRBV5-8	NA	TRBJ1-2	NA	TGTGCCAGCAGCCAAGGTTCTGGGTATGGCTACACCTTC	CASSQGSGYGYTF
TRBV7-9	few	TRBJ1-2	TRBD1	TGTGCCAGCAGCTTAGGAGGACAGGGATATGGCTACACCTTC	CASSLGGQGYGYTF
TRBV2	NA	TRBJ2-3	NA	TGTGCCAGCAGTCGGCCAGAGAGCACAGATACGCAGTATTTT	CASSRPESTDTQYF
TRBV28	NA	TRBJ1-5	NA	TGTGCCAGCAGTTTAGTTAGCAATCAGCCCCAGCATTTT	CASSLVSNQPQHF
TRBV27	NA	TRBJ1-1	NA	TGTGCCAGCAGTTTACCAGGGAACACTGAAGCTTTCTTT	CASSLPGNTEAFF
TRBV19	NA	TRBJ2-1	TRBD2	TGTGCCAGTGTAGCGGGGCCCCCCAATGAGCAGTTCTTC	CASVAGPPNEQFF
TRBV11-2	NA	TRBJ1-1	NA	TGTGCCAGCAGCTTAGTGGGGGGAGCGGACACTGAAGCTTTCTTT	CASSLVGGADTEAFF
TRBV4-1	NA	TRBJ2-7	TRBD2	TGCGCCAGCAGCGAGGGGGTAGCGGGAGTTGCGTACTACGAGCAGTACTTC	CASSEGVAGVAYYEQYF
TRBV4-1	NA	TRBJ1-3	NA	TGCGCCAGCAGCCAAGAAACGACACCTGGAAACACCATATATTTT	CASSQETTPGNTIYF
TRBV9	NA	TRBJ1-1	NA	TGTGCCAGCAGCGTAGTGGCGAACACTGAAGCTTTCTTT	CASSVVANTEAFF
TRBV9	NA	TRBJ1-2	NA	TGTGCCAGCAGCGGTCTGGACTATGGCTACACCTTC	CASSGLDYGYTF
TRBV19	NA	TRBJ1-5	TRBD1	TGTGCCAGTCGGACAGGGGGTTATAATCAGCCCCAGCATTTT	CASRTGGYNQPQHF
TRBV6-5	NA	TRBJ2-7	TRBD2	TGTGCCAGCAGAGACTCAGCGGGAACCTACGAGCAGTACTTC	CASRDSAGTYEQYF
TRBV5-1	NA	TRBJ2-5	NA	TGCGCCAGCAGCTTCCGGGAGCCCATACAAGAGACCCAGTACTTC	CASSFREPIQETQYF
TRBV13	NA	TRBJ2-5	TRBD1	TGTGCCAGCAGCTTAGACCCACTTGGAAGACCAGGGGGCCAGGAGACCCAGTACTTC	CASSLDPLGRPGGQETQYF
TRBV6-5	NA	TRBJ2-5	NA	TGTGCCAGCGGAGCAGAAACTCCAGGGGAGACCCAGTACTTC	CASGAETPGETQYF
TRBV4-1	NA	TRBJ2-7	NA	TGCGCCAGCAGCCAAGGTCTCGGCTACGAGCAGTACTTC	CASSQGLGYEQYF
TRBV9	NA	TRBJ2-3	NA	TGTGCCAGCAGCGTAGAGGGGGGAAGGAGAACAGATACGCAGTATTTT	CASSVEGGRRTDTQYF
TRBV6-5	NA	TRBJ2-7	NA	TGTGCCAGCAGTTATTCCAGCTCCTACGAGCAGTACTTC	CASSYSSSYEQYF
TRBV7-9	once	TRBJ1-1	NA	TGTGCCAGCAGCTTGGGGAGGGGGGCTGAAGCTTTCTTT	CASSLGRGAEAFF
TRBV28	NA	TRBJ2-5	TRBD2	TGTGCCAGCAGATTAGGACTAGATCAAGAGACCCAGTACTTC	CASRLGLDQETQYF
TRBV29-1	NA	TRBJ2-1	NA	TGCAGCTTCGGACAGACCTACAATGAGCAGTTCTTC	CSFGQTYNEQFF
TRBV5-4	NA	TRBJ2-5	NA	TGTGCCAGCAGCTTGGCGACGGGGTTAGAGACCCAGTACTTC	CASSLATGLETQYF
TRBV28	NA	TRBJ1-5	NA	TGTGCCAGCAGTTTATTCGGTAGCAATCAGCCCCAGCATTTT	CASSLFGSNQPQHF
TRBV27	NA	TRBJ1-5	NA	TGTGCCGTAGGCTCAAGGGGCGATCAGCCCCAGCATTTT	CAVGSRGDQPQHF
TRBV7-9	NA	TRBJ1-1	NA	TGTGCCAGCAGCCCCCTAACTGAAGCTTTCTTT	CASSPLTEAFF
TRBV19	NA	TRBJ1-1	TRBD1	TGTGCCAGTAGTCCCGGACAGGGGGTTGCTGAAGCTTTCTTT	CASSPGQGVAEAFF
TRBV4-1	NA	TRBJ2-7	NA	TGCGCCAGCAGCCAAGAATTTACAGCAGGCAGTGGGGACGAGCAGTACTTC	CASSQEFTAGSGDEQYF